The sequence of this TCR beta chain was determined in a study of blood T cell repertoires in COVID-19. About the research overall: Samples representing acute and convalescent COVID-19 were sourced from the United States, Italy and Spain. The cDNA or gDNA used as material had been derived from T cells, B-cell-depleted T cells, or PBMCs.

The authors' processing: Reference gene primer amplification in the assay estimated nucleated cell counts. Sequencing was performed with immunoSEQ multiplex PCR; in TCRdb, only in-frame clones are kept and a portion is missing. V, J and clone size are those of that table, while D and trimming were read from the DNA. Here the sample spans about 50,000 clones, 88% being singletons. This CDR3 is 14 amino acids long. The V gene lost 1 base and the J gene lost 6 bases, with 12 bases spanning the gap. CDR1 is SEHNR, CDR2 FQNEAQ, per germline (reference sequence). The TCR was taken from a man aged 50-59 years with active COVID-19. The rearrangement links TRBV7-9 to TRBJ1-2; D unclear. The specimen was peripheral blood. The CDR3 DNA reads TGTGCCAGCAGCTTAGGAGGAGGGAACGATGGCTACACCTTC. Translation: CASSLGGGNDGYTF.